The 19 T cell receptor beta chains below all came from one sample that was sequenced in a study of T cells in Graves' hyperthyroidism and ophthalmopathy. Amplified regions were TCR beta CDR3 sequences from RNA transcripts. The HTBI primer set served for first-round RT-PCR of the TCR CDR3. Each CDR3 protein gets one entry after TCRdb re-called the multiplex PCR reads with MiXCR. The sample has 470,000 or so distinct CDR3 sequences; about a fifth are singletons. The sequenced sample consisted of blood. The origin of the receptors is a man younger than 35 with Graves' hyperthyroidism.

This clonotype has a count of ten or more. J is TRBJ2-7 and V is TRBV25-1; 7 positions match TRBD1. V shed 3 bases, J shed 0 bases, and the junction held 11 bases outside the gene matches. The germline gives CDR1 MGHDK, CDR2 SYGVNS. The CDR3 contains 17 residues. The CDR3 spells CASSDQGVGQFSYEQYF. As DNA, the CDR3 is TGTGCCAGCAGTGATCAGGGGGTGGGACAGTTCTCCTACGAGCAGTACTTC.

The sample holds a few counts of this clonotype. The chain joins TRBV11-1 to TRBJ1-2; D remains unclear. CDR1 SGHAT and CDR2 FQDESV come from the germline V gene (reference sequence). The CDR3 totals 13 residues. Trimming pared 5 bases from V and 0 bases from J, leaving 7 bases between. The CDR3 reads CASSLKTNYGYTF. Written as DNA, the CDR3 is TGTGCCAGCAGCCTTAAGACTAACTATGGCTACACCTTC.

This clonotype was counted ten times or more. The J gene is TRBJ2-5, the V gene TRBV29-1; perhaps TRBD2 as D (5 bases). The ends were cut back, 3 bases at V and 11 bases at J, with 10 bases in the middle. This CDR3 comprises 10 residues. Per germline, CDR1 SQVTM and CDR2 ANQGSEA. Here the CDR3 reads CSVDPGIQYF. Written as DNA, the CDR3 is TGCAGCGTTGACCCCGGGATTCAGTACTTC.

This clonotype was recorded many times. The J gene is TRBJ2-5, the V gene TRBV11-2; possible D gene TRBD1, 5 bases. Germline V CDR1 and CDR2: SGHAT, FQNNGV. Trimming removed 3 bases from V and 0 bases from J, with 8 bases in between. The CDR3 runs to 14 residues. The CDR3 region has the DNA TGTGCCAGCAGCTTTTCCAGGGACCAAGAGACCCAGTACTTC. This encodes CASSFSRDQETQYF.

The J gene is TRBJ2-2, the V gene TRBV19; 11 bases agree with TRBD2. Germline values: CDR1 LNHDA, CDR2 SQIVND (reference sequence). The CDR3 extends over 15 amino acids. V gave up 7 bases and J gave up 2 bases; unmatched junction bases: 3. This CDR3 is CASISGRGNTGELFF. In nucleotides, the CDR3 is TGTGCCAGTATTAGCGGGAGGGGTAACACCGGGGAGCTGTTTTTT. Using reference TRBV19 and TRBJ2-2 for the parts outside the CDR3, the full variable domain is DGGITQSPKYLFRKEGQNVTLSCEQNLNHDAMYWYRQDPGQGLRLIYYSQIVNDFQKGDIAEGYSVSREKKESFPLTVTSAQKNPTAFYLCASISGRGNTGELFFGEGSRLTVL.

The chain has TRBV12-3 or TRBV12-4 and TRBJ2-2, with 7 positions matching TRBD2. This CDR3 has 17 amino acids. J was trimmed by 1 base and V by 5 bases; bases with no gene match: 10. In DNA form, the CDR3 reads TGTGCCAGCAGTCCGGATGGGGGAGGGAAGAACACCGGGGAGCTGTTTTTT. Translation gives CASSPDGGGKNTGELFF.

The rearrangement links TRBV20-1 to TRBJ1-5, with TRBD1 as a possible D gene (6 bases). Trimming stripped 5 bases from V and 2 bases from J, with 16 bases between. CDR3 length: 15 amino acids. The germline gives CDR1 DFQATT, CDR2 SNEGSKA (reference sequence). The CDR3 DNA reads TGCAGTGCTGGCCGAGGGGGTGTGGGCAATCAGCCCCAGCATTTT. Encoded protein: CSAGRGGVGNQPQHF.

The chain links TRBV6-2 or TRBV6-3 to TRBJ2-7; D possibly uses TRBD1 or TRBD2 (5 bases each). V was trimmed by 2 bases and J by 0 bases, leaving 11 bases between them. In germline, CDR1 is MNHEY, CDR2 SVGEGT. The length of the CDR3 is 15 residues. CDR3 sequence: CASSYEGSSSYEQYF. The CDR3 bases are TGTGCCAGCAGTTACGAGGGGAGTAGCTCCTACGAGCAGTACTTC.

This chain links TRBV6-1 with TRBJ2-7, with D possibly being TRBD1 (6 bases). Trimming removed 5 bases from V and 5 bases from J, with 16 bases in between. Per the germline V gene, CDR1 is MNHNS and CDR2 is SASEGT. The CDR3 is made up of 14 amino acids. The CDR3 protein is CASSLPGHRHEQYF. CDR3 sequence (DNA): TGTGCCAGCAGTCTCCCGGGACATAGGCACGAGCAGTACTTC.

The J gene is TRBJ2-7, the V gene TRBV12-3 or TRBV12-4; no firm D call. The CDR3 is made up of 13 amino acids. V lost 3 bases and J lost 2, with 8 bases in between. CDR3 protein: CASSFQVTYEQYF. The CDR3 nucleotides read TGTGCCAGCAGTTTCCAGGTAACCTACGAGCAGTACTTC.

At least ten counts were recorded for this clonotype. The V call is TRBV7-2, the J call TRBJ2-2, with D possibly being TRBD2 (5 bases). The V gene's germline CDR1 is SGHTA and CDR2 FQGNSA. V gave up 0 bases and J gave up 7 bases, with 15 bases separating them. The CDR3 extends over 16 amino acids. The CDR3 region has the DNA TGTGCCAGCAGCTTAGCGGCGGGCCTCTACAACGGGGAGCTGTTTTTT. Translation gives CASSLAAGLYNGELFF.

This clonotype was counted at least ten times. The CDR3: CASSSPRDGGHEQYF. CDR3 in DNA: TGTGCCAGCAGCTCTCCCCGGGACGGCGGCCACGAGCAGTACTTC. V is TRBV7-8 and J is TRBJ2-7; D tentatively reads TRBD1 or TRBD2 (5 bases each). V lost 4 bases and J lost 5, with 18 bases in between. The CDR3 is made up of 15 amino acids. The germline V gene encodes CDR1 SGHVS and CDR2 FQNEAQ.

This clonotype was recorded many times. In nucleotides, the CDR3 is TGTGCCAGCAGCTTCCTAGACAACCAAGAGACCCAGTACTTC. Its translation: CASSFLDNQETQYF. The chain carries TRBV11-1 and TRBJ2-5, with unresolved D. V gave up 3 bases and J gave up 0 bases, with 8 bases separating them. In germline, CDR1 is SGHAT, CDR2 FQDESV (reference sequence). The CDR3 runs to 14 residues.

This clonotype came up many times. This rearrangement joins TRBV6-5 to TRBJ1-1, with D uncertain. This CDR3 contains 15 residues. Trimming pared 0 bases from V and 0 bases from J, leaving 8 bases between. Germline V gene lookup returns CDR1 MNHEY and CDR2 SVGAGI. Here the CDR3 reads CASSYSPFMNTEAFF. The CDR3 DNA reads as TGTGCCAGCAGTTACTCCCCTTTCATGAACACTGAAGCTTTCTTT.

V is TRBV7-2 and J is TRBJ2-7; D is unresolved. Trimming took 0 bases from V and 3 from J, leaving 9 bases between them. Germline V gene data show CDR1 as SGHTA and CDR2 as FQGNSA. The CDR3 consists of 14 residues. For the CDR3, the DNA is TGTGCCAGCAGCTTAGCGGACGGAGACTACGAGCAGTACTTC. Its translation is CASSLADGDYEQYF.

The chain joins TRBV29-1 to TRBJ1-2; a possible D gene is TRBD1 (5 bases). The germline V and J ends were trimmed by 3 bases and 8 bases, with 13 bases remaining between them. Germline V gives CDR1 SQVTM, CDR2 ANQGSEA. The CDR3 runs to 12 residues. The CDR3 region is CSVDSGSGGYTF. CDR3 in DNA: TGCAGCGTTGATTCAGGGTCGGGCGGCTACACCTTC.

Only a few counts were recorded for this clonotype. The chain uses TRBV10-3 and TRBJ2-5; D is possibly TRBD1 (6 bases). The CDR3 length is 14 residues. V lost 3 bases and J lost 4, with 12 bases in between. CDR1 and CDR2 (germline): ENHRY, SYGVKD. The chain's CDR3 is CAISDVGQRETQYF. The CDR3 DNA follows: TGTGCCATCAGTGATGTCGGACAGAGAGAGACCCAGTACTTC.

This clonotype was detected many times. The rearrangement joins TRBV18 to TRBJ2-7; possibly TRBD2 for D (5 bases). In germline, CDR1 is KGHSH, CDR2 LQKENI. V lost 0 bases to trimming and J lost 6 bases, with 9 bases between them. This CDR3 comprises 13 residues. DNA for the CDR3: TGTGCCAGCTCACCACCGTCAGCGGTCGAGCAGTACTTC. Translating it yields CASSPPSAVEQYF.

J is TRBJ1-2 and V is TRBV11-2; no clear D. CDR3 length: 13 amino acids. The V end lost 0 bases, the J end lost 8 bases, and 10 bases lay between the germline ends. The germline V gene encodes CDR1 SGHAT and CDR2 FQNNGV. The CDR3 DNA sequence: TGTGCCAGCAGCTTAGATCGACGTGGGGGCTACACCTTC. The encoded protein is CASSLDRRGGYTF.